Sequencing of this T cell receptor beta chain was carried out in a study of metastatic and nonmetastatic thyroid tumors. Study-wide background: Malignant thyroid and benign thyroid patients provided blood and tumor or nodule tissue whose repertoires were compared.

Findings and caveats of the study: Benign nodules were reported to have significantly lower TCR beta diversity than malignant thyroid tumors, in blood and tumor.

Study processing details: For papillary thyroid cancer, a distant-metastasis classifier was constructed from CDR3 differences observed across clinicopathological groups. TCRdb used MiXCR to call clones anew from the PCR reads. TCRdb, not the original authors, processed these V and J calls. The repertoire holds fewer than 25,000 clones, with around a fifth as singletons. Among the patients, none had received any treatment before thyroid surgery. Deletions cut 3 bases from V and 2 bases from J, with 10 bases between. Germline loops: CDR1 DFQATT, CDR2 SNEGSKA (reference sequence). CDR3 length equals 13 residues. This clone was detected a few times. The antigen remains unidentified. This may be a read error, as it is one base from a much larger clone.

V and J are TRBV20-1 and TRBJ2-5, with D uncertain. This sequence was found in a male donor with papillary thyroid cancer or a benign thyroid nodule (not recorded which). Some clones in this sample may be carry-over from other donors' samples. Sequenced input: blood. CDR3 DNA: TGCAGTGCTAGCGGTGCGGCACAAGAGACCCAGTACTTC. Translation gives CSASGAAQETQYF.